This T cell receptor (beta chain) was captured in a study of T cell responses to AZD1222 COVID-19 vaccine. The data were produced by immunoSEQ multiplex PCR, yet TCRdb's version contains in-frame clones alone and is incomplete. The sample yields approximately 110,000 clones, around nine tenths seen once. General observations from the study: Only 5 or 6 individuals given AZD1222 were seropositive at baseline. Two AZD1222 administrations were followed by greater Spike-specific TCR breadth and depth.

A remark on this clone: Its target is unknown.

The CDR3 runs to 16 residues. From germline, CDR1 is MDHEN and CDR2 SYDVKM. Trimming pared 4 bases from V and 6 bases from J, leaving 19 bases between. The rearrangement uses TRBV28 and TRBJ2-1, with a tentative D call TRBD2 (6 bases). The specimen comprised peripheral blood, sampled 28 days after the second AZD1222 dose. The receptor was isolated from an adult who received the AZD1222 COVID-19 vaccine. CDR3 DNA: TGTGCCAGCAGTTCGCCCGACGGGAGTCTGGGCAATGAGCAGTTCTTC. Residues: CASSSPDGSLGNEQFF.